This T cell receptor (beta chain) was captured in a study of identical twins. Points from the study as a whole: Part of the zero-insertion signal could reflect confounding by invariant MAIT and iNKT cells. With beta out-of-frame sequences, excess sharing by twins was weaker. These conclusions were based on statistical analysis (cross-sectional, not following the same donors).

As concerns this clonotype: As yet, its antigen is unknown.

TCRdb analysed the 5' RACE reads with MiXCR anew, one entry per CDR3 protein. The sample includes 1.5 million to 2 million distinct CDR3 sequences, 25% to 35% seen only once; the top ten take under 0.35%. Trimming removed 3 bases from V and 6 bases from J, with 15 bases in between. The CDR3 consists of 14 residues. Germline loops: CDR1 SGHTA, CDR2 FQGNSA. The origin of this receptor is a newborn girl in good health. The chain recombines TRBV7-2 with TRBJ2-7; perhaps TRBD2 as D (5 bases). The sequenced material came from cord blood. The CDR3 nucleotides are TGTGCCAGCAGCTTTTACGGGGTGCAGCGCGAGCAGTACTTC. It is translated as CASSFYGVQREQYF. The variable domain in full, with the rest retrieved from reference TRBV7-2 and TRBJ2-7, is GAGVSQSPSNKVTEKGKDVELRCDPISGHTALYWYRQSLGQGLEFLIYFQGNSAPDKSGLPSDRFSAERTGGSVSTLTIQRTQQEDSAVYLCASSFYGVQREQYFGPGTRLTVT.